This TCR beta chain was found in a study of OX40 agonist ivuxolimab in advanced cancers. The repertoire was sequenced with immunoSEQ multiplex PCR; TCRdb's copy has only in-frame clones and lacks some. The sample lists about 64,000 clones; approximately 82% were seen once. The sequence derives from an adult with an advanced solid tumor such as melanoma, head and neck, liver or kidney cancer. Sequenced material: CD4+ or CD8+ T cells sorted from blood, taken in a trial of the OX40 agonist ivuxolimab.

CDR3 loop: CASVRSNSPLHF. CDR3 nucleotide sequence: TGTGCCAGCGTCAGGTCTAATTCACCCCTCCACTTT. The rearrangement joins TRBV2 to TRBJ1-6; D gene unclear. The CDR3 covers 12 residues. Trimming cost V 8 bases and J 6 bases, with 8 bases left between them. Germline V gene lookup returns CDR1 SNHLY and CDR2 FYNNEI.